Reported below is one T cell receptor (beta chain). No antigen is known for it. This record comes from a study of T cell responses to AZD1222 COVID-19 vaccine. As for the study in general: Second doses that came at about 4 or about 12 weeks were put together.

TCRdb keeps only in-frame clones here, not all; method: immunoSEQ multiplex PCR. The table records 110,000 to 150,000 clones, approximately 90% of them present only once. Findings and caveats of the study: There were repertoire samples only from the period after the peak T cell response. Reportedly, nearly half of unique spike TCRs recognized epitopes outside B.1.351/B.1.1.7 mutations. Elevations in Spike-specific TCR breadth and depth followed administration of two AZD1222 doses.

Germline V gene data show CDR1 as SEHNR and CDR2 as FQNEAQ (reference sequence). The CDR3 is 16 amino acids. V gave up 1 base and J gave up 6 bases, with 19 bases separating them. Material: peripheral blood, obtained on day 0 of AZD1222 vaccination. This clonotype originated in an adult in good health. The chain combines TRBV7-9 with TRBJ2-7; D may be TRBD1 (6 bases). CDR3 in amino acids: CASSLGTPGHMVEQYF. The CDR3 coding sequence is TGTGCCAGCAGCTTAGGGACCCCGGGACATATGGTCGAGCAGTACTTC.